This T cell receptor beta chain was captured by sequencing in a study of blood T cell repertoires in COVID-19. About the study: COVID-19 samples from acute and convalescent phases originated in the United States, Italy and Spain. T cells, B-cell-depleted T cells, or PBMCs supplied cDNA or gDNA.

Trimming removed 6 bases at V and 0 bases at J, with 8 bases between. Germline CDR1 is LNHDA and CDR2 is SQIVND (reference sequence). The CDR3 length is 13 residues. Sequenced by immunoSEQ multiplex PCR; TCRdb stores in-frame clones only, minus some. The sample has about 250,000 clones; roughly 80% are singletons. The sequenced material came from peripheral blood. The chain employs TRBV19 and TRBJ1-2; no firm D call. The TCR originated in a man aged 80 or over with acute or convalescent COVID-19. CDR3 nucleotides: TGTGCCAGTAGGTCCTTAGCTAACTATGGCTACACCTTC. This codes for CASRSLANYGYTF.